This is a list of T cell receptor beta chains from one sample in a study of cytotoxic CD8 clonotypes in ibrutinib-treated CLL. The repertoire was sequenced with immunoSEQ multiplex PCR; TCRdb's copy has only in-frame clones and lacks some. The sample contains some 200,000 clones, 79% of which appear only once. The source was PBMCs, collected after 12 months of ibrutinib treatment. The receptors were gathered from a human donor with chronic lymphocytic leukemia. CDR3s include the opening cysteine and the closing phenylalanine or tryptophan. Rows may omit the clone size; those that give it use once, few, many or a size class.

few | TRBV27 | CASSFHGYEQYF
once | TRBV27 | CASSLSGVYEQYF
. | TRBV19 | CASSIDPGGLNEQFF
. | TRBV2 | CATGPLETQYF
. | TRBV15 | CATSRVRGLSYNSPLHF
. | TRBV4-1 | CASSQGVGQNYGYTF
. | TRBV7-9 | CASSPGGPTPSYEQYF
. | TRBV7-3 | CASSLVAQGNGYTF
once | TRBV30 | CAWSGGKTAVQETQYF
. | TRBV15 | CATSRDRGPSGNTIYF
. | TRBV11-2 | CASSLEWYTIYF
. | TRBV7-6 | CASSSDSSNQPQHF
. | TRBV2 | CASSDGLAGVSTGELFF
. | TRBV2 | CASRGTGNYGYTF
. | TRBV5-1 | CASSPGRNSYEQYF
. | TRBV28 | CASSLGGTNEKLFF
. | TRBV6-1 | CASSENGYEQYF
once | TRBV28 | CASSPGTHSGANVLTF
. | TRBV27 | CASSLSASSYEQYF
. | TRBV7-9 | CASSLTRGTEAFF
. | TRBV2 | CASTDWGGSNQPQHF
. | TRBV11-2 | CASSRKGQGGTEAFF
. | TRBV6-5 | CASSTPLLTGELFF
few | TRBV2 | CASSERQGISGNTIYF
. | TRBV19 | CASSTTPGLAGVYEQYF
. | TRBV5-4 | CASSLGLDNEQFF
. | TRBV6-9 | CASRILPGADTQYF
. | TRBV7-8 | CASSLELRLAGNEQYF
. | TRBV7-6 | CASSFSAYIQGQANTEAFF
. | TRBV2 | CATGQGTMNTEAFF
. | TRBV9 | CASSVNLDTQYF
. | TRBV15 | CATSRYDREGNQPQHF
. | TRBV19 | CASSVPEGYGYTF
once | TRBV11-3 | CASSLVWGTFMNTEAFF
. | TRBV4-1 | CASSQVLAEARSYNEQFF
once | TRBV5-4 | CATGGLAETFF
. | TRBV9 | CASSPVSDGVGEQYF
. | TRBV5-6 | CASSLRVIAAQETQYF
. | TRBV11-3 | CASSEGLAASSYNEQFF
once | TRBV5-4 | CASSLRGGSDEQYF
. | TRBV9 | CASSVDGQGFHYEQYF
. | TRBV5-1 | CASSSERREETQYF
. | TRBV7-8 | CASSLARGEPFSVVQYF
. | TRBV6-1 | CASSEVGELTQYF
few | TRBV13 | CASSLGVEQYF
. | TRBV5-1 | CASSPRDRGLNQPQHF
. | TRBV5-1 | CASRGGGANTGELFF
. | TRBV6-5 | CAARGADYGYTF
. | TRBV28 | CASSLGATAGRNEQFF
. | TRBV27 | CASKEPGRNSPLHF
. | TRBV28 | CASSLTPRQAAFF
. | TRBV5-6 | CASSSNSGRGYSGANVLTF
. | TRBV5-1 | CASRGGEKLFF
. | TRBV13 | CASSLGLRQAKVSGELFF
. | TRBV25-1 | CASKASSGYNEQFF
. | TRBV30 | CAWGQGMNTEAFF
. | TRBV6-1 | CASSGLGTGGETQYF